This T cell receptor (beta chain) was profiled in a study of T cell repertoires in cytomegalovirus infection. A remark on this clonotype: Antigen specificity is unknown.

MiXCR, run by TCRdb on the reads, gives a single entry per CDR3 protein. Of over 50,000 distinct CDR3 sequences listed, 20% are singletons. This TCR was recovered from a human donor in good health (CMV status not recorded). Some clones in this sample may be carry-over from other donors' samples. This specimen was CD8+ T cells from cultured PBMCs, taken from culture after CMV antigen stimulation.

Here the CDR3 reads CASSLWENEQFF. The CDR3 DNA sequence: TGTGCCAGCAGCTTGTGGGAGAATGAGCAGTTCTTC. V gene TRBV7-8 combines with J gene TRBJ2-1, with D tentatively TRBD2 (5 bases). The V end lost 3 bases, the J end lost 7 bases, and 7 bases lay between the germline ends. The CDR3 consists of 12 residues. Germline-derived CDR1 and CDR2 are SGHVS and FQNEAQ.